This T cell receptor (beta chain) derives from a study of monozygotic twins with inflammatory bowel disease (dated by TCRdb to the late 2010s). General notes on the study: The complete study included approximately 30 monozygotic twin pairs: 19 IBD-discordant Danish pairs and nine German pairs, of which four were IBD-concordant and five were IBD-discordant. Within discordant pairs, disease-associated traits were sought mainly by comparing IBD patients with their genetically identical healthy co-twins. Each individual had, on average, about 151 000 unique TCRalpha sequences and 181 000 unique TCRbeta sequences available for analysis. What the research found in general, with its limitations: No single strong signal or clonotype linked to IBD turned up in the results, so the idea that one exists was not supported. IBD patients shared fewer clonotypes with other individuals than healthy twins did, most markedly in patients showing signs of disease activity. The analysis was unable to tell apart different T cell subtypes. Measured by the inverse Simpson index, TCRbeta repertoire diversity was lower in IBD patients than in their healthy co-twins. Background noise and inter-individual variability may have been introduced into the repertoires by the differing immunosuppressive treatments among patients. Repertoire similarity did not differ between concordant and discordant twins, possibly due to limited statistical power.

From each donor, a roughly 2.6 ml peripheral blood sample was collected into PAXgene tubes and stored at -80 degrees C. Without any T cell sorting, total RNA was extracted from whole blood using the PAXgene blood miRNA kit on an automated QIAcube. Peripheral blood from monozygotic twin pairs who were concordant or discordant for inflammatory bowel disease underwent deep TCRalpha and TCRbeta repertoire profiling using unique molecular barcoding. Smoking habits were recorded for all twin pairs, with individuals classified as current, former or never smokers. Turning to this clonotype: It has no known antigen specificity.

The CDR3 spans 17 residues, from the cysteine through the phenylalanine. No DNA is recorded. For CDR1 and CDR2, the germline V gene lists SGHAT and FQNNGV. Library method: 5' RACE. For each TCR library, around 3,800 ng of total RNA was used. For each sample, cDNA was synthesized in eight separate reactions using SMARTScribe reverse transcriptase. During cDNA synthesis, template switching was used to introduce unique molecular identifiers that contained a 6-nucleotide sample barcode. TCRalpha and TCRbeta cDNA was amplified in two nested PCRs of roughly 16 and 10 cycles, and bead purification was carried out after each PCR. Before amplification, the cDNA was treated with uracil DNA-glycosylase and purified using the QIAquick PCR purification kit. The second PCR added Illumina TruSeq-compatible adapters along with sample-specific barcodes. Library quality and concentration were checked on TapeStation and Qubit, and libraries were pooled at 4.5 to 5.5 ng each. Pooled libraries were sequenced on an Illumina HiSeq2500 single-index Rapid Run with 2 x 100 bp reads and custom sequencing primers. The study's processing was this. UMI-based consensus assembly with MiGEC version 1.2.6 was used to correct PCR and sequencing errors. V(D)J alignment, clonotype assembly and CDR3 extraction were performed with MiXCR version 2.1.1. Gene usage, clonotype sharing and MAIT/NKT TCR abundance were normalised by analysing the top 1000, 10 000 and 20 000 clonotypes per sample. After downsampling to 27 000 UMIs, diversity was calculated as the inverse Simpson index using the vegan R package. Paired Mann-Whitney U tests on discordant twin pairs were used, with Benjamini-Hochberg multiple-testing correction. TCRdb reprocessed the reads and assigns one entry to each CDR3 protein sequence, leaving out DNA. The V and J calls reflect TCRdb's pipeline rather than the authors' work. The sample's records list approximately 400,000 distinct CDR3 sequences. The ten biggest clones cover around 2.5% of the sample.

The receptor chain draws on TRBV11-2 and TRBJ2-7; TCRdb gives TRBD2 as the D gene, but with no DNA this cannot be confirmed. Sequencing was carried out using blood. The clonotype comes from a human donor with ulcerative colitis or Crohn's disease, or a healthy co-twin of an affected twin (not recorded which). The CDR3 amino acid sequence is: CASSPLLAGGPPYEQYF.